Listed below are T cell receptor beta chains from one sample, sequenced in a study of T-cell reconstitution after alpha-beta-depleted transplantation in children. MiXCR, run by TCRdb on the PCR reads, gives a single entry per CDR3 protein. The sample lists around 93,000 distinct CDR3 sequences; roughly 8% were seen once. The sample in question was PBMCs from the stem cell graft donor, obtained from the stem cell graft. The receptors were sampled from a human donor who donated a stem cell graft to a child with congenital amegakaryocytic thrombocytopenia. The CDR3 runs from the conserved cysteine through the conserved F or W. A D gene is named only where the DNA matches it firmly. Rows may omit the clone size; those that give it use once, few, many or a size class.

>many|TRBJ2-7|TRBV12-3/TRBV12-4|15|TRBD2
CASSSSGTSGPKQYF
TGTGCCAGCAGTTCCTCCGGGACTAGCGGGCCAAAGCAGTACTTC
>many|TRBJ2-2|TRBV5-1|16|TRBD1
CASSLGGTEYTGELFF
TGCGCCAGCAGCTTGGGAGGGACAGAGTACACCGGGGAGCTGTTTTTT
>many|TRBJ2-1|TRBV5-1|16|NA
CASSLGSGNSYNEQFF
TGCGCCAGCAGCTTGGGCTCCGGGAATTCCTACAATGAGCAGTTCTTC
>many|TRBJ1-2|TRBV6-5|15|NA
CASSYVSGAGDGYTF
TGTGCCAGCAGTTACGTTTCCGGGGCTGGGGATGGCTACACCTTC
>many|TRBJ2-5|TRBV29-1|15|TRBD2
CSYRLAGGIQETQYF
TGCAGCTATAGACTAGCGGGAGGGATACAAGAGACCCAGTACTTC
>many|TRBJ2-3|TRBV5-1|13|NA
CASSFELGDTQYF
TGCGCCAGCAGCTTTGAGTTGGGAGATACGCAGTATTTT
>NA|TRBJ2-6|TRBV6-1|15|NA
CAEGLGDSGANVLTF
TGTGCGGAGGGACTGGGCGACTCTGGGGCCAACGTCCTGACTTTC
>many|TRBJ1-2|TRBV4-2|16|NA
CASSQDTSGPTVGYTF
TGTGCCAGCAGCCAAGATACCTCCGGCCCAACTGTTGGCTACACCTTC
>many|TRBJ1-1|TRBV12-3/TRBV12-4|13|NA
CASTNITLTEAFF
TGTGCCAGCACCAATATAACCCTCACTGAAGCTTTCTTT
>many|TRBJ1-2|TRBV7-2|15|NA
CASSLEVGVNYGYTF
TGTGCCAGCAGCTTAGAAGTGGGGGTGAACTATGGCTACACCTTC
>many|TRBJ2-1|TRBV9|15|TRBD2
CASSEGTSGSDEQFF
TGTGCCAGCAGCGAGGGGACTAGCGGGAGCGATGAGCAGTTCTTC
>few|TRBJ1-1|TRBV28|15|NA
CASSPAGVMNTEAFF
TGTGCCAGCAGCCCAGCCGGGGTCATGAACACTGAAGCTTTCTTT
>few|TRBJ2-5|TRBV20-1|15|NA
CSAREVRSLGETQYF
TGCAGTGCTAGAGAAGTCCGGTCCTTGGGTGAGACCCAGTACTTC
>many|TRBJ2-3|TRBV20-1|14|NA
CSARGSGDRDTQYF
TGCAGTGCTAGAGGTTCGGGAGATAGAGATACGCAGTATTTT
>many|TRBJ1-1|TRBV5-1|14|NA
CASSFQGMNTEAFF
TGCGCCAGCAGCTTCCAGGGCATGAACACTGAAGCTTTCTTT
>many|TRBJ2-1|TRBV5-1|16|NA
CASSLATGAVGNEQFF
TGCGCCAGCAGCTTGGCCACGGGAGCGGTCGGGAATGAGCAGTTCTTC
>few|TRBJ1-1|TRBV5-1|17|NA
CASSLVGTREGYTEAFF
TGCGCCAGCAGCTTGGTAGGGACAAGGGAGGGGTACACTGAAGCTTTCTTT
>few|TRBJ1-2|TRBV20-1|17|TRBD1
CSARDRVTGRDPYGYTF
TGCAGTGCTAGAGATCGGGTGACAGGGCGAGATCCCTATGGCTACACCTTC
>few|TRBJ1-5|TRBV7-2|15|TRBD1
CASSFLSTGVQPQHF
TGTGCCAGCAGCTTTTTATCGACAGGGGTTCAGCCCCAGCATTTT
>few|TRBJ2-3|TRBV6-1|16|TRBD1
CASSSGTGVSPDTQYF
TGTGCCAGCAGCAGTGGGACAGGGGTTTCCCCAGATACGCAGTATTTT
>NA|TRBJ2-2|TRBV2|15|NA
CASSGGHANTGELFF
TGTGCCAGCAGCGGGGGACACGCGAACACCGGGGAGCTGTTTTTT
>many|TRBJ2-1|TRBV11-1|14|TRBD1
CASSVIGTVNEQFF
TGTGCCAGCAGCGTCATCGGGACAGTCAATGAGCAGTTCTTC
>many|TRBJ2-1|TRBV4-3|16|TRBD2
CASSQDLSSGRFEQFF
TGCGCCAGCAGCCAAGATCTTTCTAGCGGGAGGTTTGAGCAGTTCTTC
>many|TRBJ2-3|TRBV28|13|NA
CASSSPSSDTQYF
TGTGCCAGCAGTTCCCCGTCCTCAGATACGCAGTATTTT
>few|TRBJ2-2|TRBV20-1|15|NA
CSAKAGHSNAGELFF
TGCAGCGCCAAAGCTGGACACTCGAACGCCGGGGAGCTGTTTTTT
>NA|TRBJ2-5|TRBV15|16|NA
CATSPQFRTGSGGLYF
TGTGCCACCAGCCCCCAGTTTAGGACAGGGTCGGGGGGATTGTACTTC
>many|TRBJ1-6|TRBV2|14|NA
CASSIGQGYSPLHF
TGTGCCAGTTCCATCGGCCAGGGTTACTCACCCCTCCACTTT
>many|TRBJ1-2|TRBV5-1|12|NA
CASSLVGAGYTF
TGCGCCAGCAGCTTGGTAGGGGCCGGCTACACCTTC
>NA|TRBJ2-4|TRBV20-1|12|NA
CSASEARAPPYF
TGCAGTGCTAGCGAGGCGAGGGCCCCCCCGTACTTC
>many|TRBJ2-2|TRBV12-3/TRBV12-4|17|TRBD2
CASTRAGSGMNTGELFF
TGTGCCAGCACCCGCGCAGGTAGCGGGATGAACACCGGGGAGCTGTTTTTT
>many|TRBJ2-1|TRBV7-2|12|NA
CASSLDIVGQFF
TGTGCCAGCAGCTTGGATATAGTCGGGCAGTTCTTC
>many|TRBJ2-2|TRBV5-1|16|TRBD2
CASRSGGTANTGELFF
TGCGCCAGCAGATCGGGGGGGACTGCGAACACCGGGGAGCTGTTTTTT
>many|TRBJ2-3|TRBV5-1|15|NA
CASSLEVLGTDTQYF
TGCGCCAGCAGCTTGGAGGTCCTGGGGACAGATACGCAGTATTTT
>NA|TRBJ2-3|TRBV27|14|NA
CASSHGEFWDTQYF
TGTGCCAGCAGCCATGGGGAGTTTTGGGATACGCAGTATTTT
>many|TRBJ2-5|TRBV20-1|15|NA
CSARDPRGRQETQYF
TGCAGTGCTAGAGATCCAAGGGGTAGACAAGAGACCCAGTACTTC
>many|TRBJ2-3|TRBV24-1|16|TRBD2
CATSPWGGLAGDTQYF
TGTGCCACCAGTCCCTGGGGAGGCCTAGCGGGAGATACGCAGTATTTT
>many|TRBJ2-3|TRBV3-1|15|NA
CASSKNSGTTDTQYF
TGTGCCAGCAGCAAGAACTCCGGGACCACAGATACGCAGTATTTT
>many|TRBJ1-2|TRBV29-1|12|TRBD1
CSARDSGYGYTF
TGCAGCGCCCGGGACAGCGGGTATGGCTACACCTTC
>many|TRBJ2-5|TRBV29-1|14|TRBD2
CSVSSGVLQETQYF
TGCAGCGTATCTAGCGGGGTACTCCAAGAGACCCAGTACTTC
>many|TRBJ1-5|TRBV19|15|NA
CASSRGRQGNQPQHF
TGTGCCAGTAGTAGGGGGAGACAGGGCAATCAGCCCCAGCATTTT
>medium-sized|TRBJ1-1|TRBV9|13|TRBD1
CASSVGMDRVSFF
TGTGCCAGCAGCGTAGGGATGGACAGGGTATCTTTCTTT
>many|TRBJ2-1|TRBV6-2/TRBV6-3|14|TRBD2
CASRITSGSPGQFF
TGTGCCAGCAGAATCACTAGCGGGAGTCCTGGGCAGTTCTTC
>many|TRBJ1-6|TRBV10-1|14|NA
CASSVGQNNSPLHF
TGCGCCAGCAGTGTCGGCCAGAACAATTCACCCCTCCACTTT
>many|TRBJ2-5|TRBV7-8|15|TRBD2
CASSLQAGWQETQYF
TGTGCCAGCAGCTTACAAGCGGGGTGGCAAGAGACCCAGTACTTC
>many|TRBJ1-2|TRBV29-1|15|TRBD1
CSVELQGARGYGYTF
TGCAGCGTTGAACTCCAGGGGGCTCGTGGCTATGGCTACACCTTC
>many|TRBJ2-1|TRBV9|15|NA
CASSVDLSSYNEQFF
TGTGCCAGCAGCGTAGATCTTAGCTCCTACAATGAGCAGTTCTTC
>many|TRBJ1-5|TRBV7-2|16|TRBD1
CASSLGAYRGGQPQHF
TGTGCCAGCAGCTTAGGGGCCTACAGGGGCGGTCAGCCCCAGCATTTT
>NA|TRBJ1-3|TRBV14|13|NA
CASSQGWGNTIYF
TGTGCCAGCAGCCAAGGTTGGGGAAACACCATATATTTT
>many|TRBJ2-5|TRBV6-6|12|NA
CASSYSGEAQYF
TGTGCCAGCAGTTACTCTGGAGAGGCCCAGTACTTC
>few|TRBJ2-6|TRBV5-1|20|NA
CASSSIPGQGSPSGANVLTF
TGCGCCAGCAGCTCAATCCCGGGACAAGGGTCCCCCTCTGGGGCCAACGTCCTGACTTTC
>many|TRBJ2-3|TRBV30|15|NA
CAWSVMGSPTDTQYF
TGTGCCTGGAGTGTAATGGGGTCTCCCACAGATACGCAGTATTTT
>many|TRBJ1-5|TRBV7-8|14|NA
CASSLWQNNQPQHF
TGTGCCAGCAGCTTGTGGCAAAACAATCAGCCCCAGCATTTT
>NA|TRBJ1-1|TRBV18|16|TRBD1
CASSLGTGKGNTEAFF
TGTGCCAGCTCACTCGGGACAGGGAAGGGAAACACTGAAGCTTTCTTT
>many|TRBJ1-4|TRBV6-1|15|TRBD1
CASNGGGQGYEKLFF
TGTGCCAGCAATGGAGGTGGACAGGGGTATGAAAAACTGTTTTTT
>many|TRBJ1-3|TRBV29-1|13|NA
CSVGLSSGNTIYF
TGCAGCGTTGGGCTGAGCTCTGGAAACACCATATATTTT